Each of the 2 T cell receptor beta chains below was sequenced from the same sample in a study of blood T cell repertoires in COVID-19. Generated by immunoSEQ multiplex PCR, the TCRdb table keeps only in-frame clones and is missing some. Among a few hundred thousand clones listed, around 87% were seen once. The sequenced material came from PBMCs or T cells enriched from blood (not recorded which). These receptor sequences come from a man aged 35-49 years in a cohort exposed to, infected with or recovered from COVID-19 (not recorded which).

This clone has a single count. The gene calls are TRBV11-2 and TRBJ2-2; the match to TRBD2 covers 10 bases. Per the germline V gene, CDR1 is SGHAT and CDR2 is FQNNGV. V lost 1 base, J lost 3 bases, and 11 bases stayed unmatched. This CDR3 region has 19 residues. The CDR3 coding sequence is TGTGCCAGCAGCTTAGTGTACAGCGGGAGGGCCTCGGACACCGGGGAGCTGTTTTTT. This gives the protein CASSLVYSGRASDTGELFF.

The chain employs TRBV30 and TRBJ1-2; D uncertain. Germline CDR1 GTSNPN, CDR2 SVGIG (reference sequence). CDR3 length equals 11 residues. V was cut by 7 bases and J by 6 bases, with 12 bases left in between. The CDR3 protein is CASNLGDGYTF. CDR3 nucleotides: TGTGCCTCCAACCTCGGGGATGGCTACACCTTC.